One and the same sample provided the 22 T cell receptor beta chains below, sequenced in a study of blood T cell repertoires in COVID-19. The table came from immunoSEQ multiplex PCR; TCRdb's copy has only in-frame clones and leaves some out. The table lists fewer than 90,000 clones, about 88% of them singletons, with around 3.9% in the top ten. Sequenced input: peripheral blood. The receptors derive from a man in his 70s with active COVID-19.

CDR3 protein: CASSTGQGASEQFF. The CDR3 DNA reads as TGTGCCAGCAGCACGGGACAGGGGGCCAGTGAGCAGTTCTTC. The V call is TRBV11-3, the J call TRBJ2-1, with 12 bases identical to TRBD1. Germline V gene lookup returns CDR1 SGHNT and CDR2 YENEEA. J lost 9 bases, V lost 5 bases, and 5 bases had no gene match. This CDR3 contains 14 residues.

The chain couples TRBV6-2 or TRBV6-3 to TRBJ2-2; perhaps TRBD2 as D (5 bases). The germline gives CDR1 MNHEY, CDR2 SVGEGT. V shed 2 bases and J shed 7 bases, with 8 bases lying between them. CDR3 length: 13 residues. The CDR3: CASSYPGGGELFF. The DNA of the CDR3 is TGTGCCAGCAGTTACCCAGGAGGCGGGGAGCTGTTTTTT.

This rearrangement joins TRBV9 to TRBJ2-3; 12 bases are a match to TRBD2. CDR1 is SGDLS, CDR2 YYNGEE, per germline. This CDR3 is built from 18 residues. Losses at the gene ends were 4 bases for V and 0 bases for J; bases not matched to a gene: 9. As DNA, the CDR3 is TGTGCCAGCAGCCCCCCGCTAGCGGGAGGGCCGAGCACAGATACGCAGTATTTT. Amino acid sequence: CASSPPLAGGPSTDTQYF.

This clone was seen a handful of times. The genes are TRBV10-3 and TRBJ1-5, with D possibly TRBD1 on 6 matching bases. Germline values: CDR1 ENHRY, CDR2 SYGVKD. With 5 bases removed from V and 5 bases from J, the gap between germline ends came to 16 bases. The CDR3 sequence is 15 residues long. In nucleotides, the CDR3 is TGTGCCATCAGTCGACAGGCCCAGGACGATCAGCCCCAGCATTTT. This codes for CAISRQAQDDQPQHF.

The chain employs TRBV24-1 and TRBJ1-1; TRBD1 matches at 11 bases. Germline loops: CDR1 KGHDR, CDR2 SFDVKD. CDR3 length: 14 amino acids. V shed 7 bases and J 4 bases; nucleotides not matched to a gene: 4. CDR3 DNA: TGTGCCACCAGAGAGGGACAGGGGGTCACTGAAGCTTTCTTT. It yields the protein CATREGQGVTEAFF.

The chain joins TRBV20-1 to TRBJ2-3; D may be TRBD1 (6 bases). CDR1 is DFQATT and CDR2 is SNEGSKA in the germline V gene (reference sequence). The CDR3 has 11 residues. Trimming removed 6 bases at V and 9 bases at J, with 13 bases between. CDR3 DNA sequence: TGCAGTGCAGGGGGTCAGGGGACGCAGTATTTT. Its translation is CSAGGQGTQYF.

The J gene is TRBJ2-2, the V gene TRBV4-2, with no clear D. V lost 0 bases to trimming and J lost 7 bases, with 12 bases between them. CDR3 length: 15 residues. In germline, CDR1 is LGHNA, CDR2 YNFKEQ. The CDR3 DNA reads TGTGCCAGCAGCCAAGATGTCTCGGAGAGCGGGGAGCTGTTTTTT. The encoded protein is CASSQDVSESGELFF.

The chain has TRBV7-2 and TRBJ2-7; D gene ambiguous. V was clipped by 5 bases and J by 5 bases, with 16 bases between them. The CDR3 is 14 amino acids. Germline V CDR1 and CDR2: SGHTA, FQGNSA. CDR3 nucleotides: TGTGCCAGCAGCCCACGGTGGGCCCAGCACGAGCAGTACTTC. This encodes CASSPRWAQHEQYF.

The chain links TRBV19 to TRBJ2-1; 7 positions match TRBD2. There are 15 residues in the CDR3. From germline, CDR1 is LNHDA and CDR2 SQIVND (reference sequence). V dropped 3 bases and J dropped 8; count of bases not matched to a gene: 10. In DNA form, the CDR3 reads TGTGCCAGTAGTATCCCCGCGGGAGCGGGCTATGAGCAGTTCTTC. Translated: CASSIPAGAGYEQFF.

This clone has just one count. The chain joins TRBV7-2 to TRBJ2-3, with TRBD2 matching 8 bases. Germline V gene sequence: CDR1 SGHTA, CDR2 FQGNSA. Trimming at V came to 8 bases and at J to 8 bases, leaving 9 bases not matched to a gene. The CDR3 extends over 13 amino acids. This chain's CDR3 is CASGVAGLVTQYF. For the CDR3, the DNA is TGTGCCAGCGGGGTAGCGGGATTGGTTACGCAGTATTTT.

V is TRBV3-1 (or the pseudogene TRBV3-2) and J is TRBJ1-2, with no clear D. V shed 0 bases and J shed 4 bases, with 6 bases lying between them. The CDR3 extends over 13 amino acids. Germline V CDR1 and CDR2: LGHDT, YNNKEL (reference sequence). CDR3 protein: CASSQEGVYGYTF. The CDR3 nucleotides are TGTGCCAGCAGCCAAGAGGGAGTCTATGGCTACACCTTC.

This rearrangement joins TRBV6-2 or TRBV6-3 to TRBJ2-7; possibly TRBD1 for D (5 bases). This CDR3 comprises 12 residues. V dropped 2 bases and J dropped 7 bases, with 9 bases sitting between them. The germline V gene encodes CDR1 MNHEY and CDR2 SVGEGT. The CDR3 DNA reads as TGTGCCAGCAGTTACCTGCAGGGAGAGCAGTACTTC. This translates into CASSYLQGEQYF.

The rearrangement joins TRBV27 to TRBJ2-1; D might be TRBD2 (5 bases). Germline V lookup: CDR1 MNHEY, CDR2 SMNVEV (reference sequence). The CDR3 is 15 residues long. Trimming cost V 4 bases and J 1 base, with 11 bases left between them. CDR3 in DNA: TGTGCCAGCAGTTCCCCTCGGGGATCCTACAATGAGCAGTTCTTC. This codes for CASSSPRGSYNEQFF.

This sequence joins TRBV7-8 and TRBJ1-4; tentative D call: TRBD1 (5 bases). Germline CDR1 and CDR2: SGHVS and FQNEAQ. V lost 2 bases and J 8 bases, leaving 15 bases between the germline ends. There are 15 residues in the CDR3. The CDR3 loop is CASSLRFGAGEKLFF. In DNA, the CDR3 is TGTGCCAGCAGCTTACGGTTTGGGGCGGGGGAAAAACTGTTTTTT.

There are a few counts of this clone. V is TRBV16 and J is TRBJ1-6, with TRBD1 identical over 7 bases. The ends lost 3 bases at V and 9 bases at J; junction bases unmatched: 14. The CDR3 loop spans 17 amino acids. The germline gives CDR1 KGHSY, CDR2 FQNENV. DNA for the CDR3: TGTGCCAGCAGCCACCCCCGGGCCGGACAGGTTTCTTCACCCCTCCACTTT. The encoded protein is CASSHPRAGQVSSPLHF.

This clone has a single count. The chain joins TRBV15 to TRBJ2-7, with TRBD2 as a possible D gene (6 bases). CDR1 is LNHNV and CDR2 is YYDKDF in the germline V gene (reference sequence). V was clipped by 0 bases and J by 6 bases, with 15 bases between them. This CDR3 region has 15 residues. CDR3 sequence (DNA): TGTGCCACCAGCAGAGATCGGGCTAGCGTCGTCGAGCAGTACTTC. Translated, it gives CATSRDRASVVEQYF.

The V and J genes are TRBV11-3 and TRBJ2-5; D may be TRBD2 (5 bases). Germline CDR1 and CDR2: SGHNT and YENEEA. V lost 5 bases and J 2 bases, leaving 9 bases between the germline ends. The CDR3 extends over 13 amino acids. Here the CDR3 DNA reads TGTGCCAGCAGCCCGCCGGGGCAAGAGACCCAGTACTTC. It encodes CASSPPGQETQYF.

The V and J genes are TRBV7-9 and TRBJ2-7; a weak D match, TRBD2 (6 bases). The CDR3 loop spans 12 amino acids. V was clipped by 8 bases and J by 2 bases, with 10 bases between them. The germline V gene has CDR1 SEHNR and CDR2 FQNEAQ (reference sequence). The CDR3 sequence is CASAPGAYEQYF. In DNA form, the CDR3 reads TGTGCCAGCGCTCCGGGGGCCTACGAGCAGTACTTC.

This rearrangement joins TRBV7-2 to TRBJ2-3; 8 bases agree with TRBD2. With V trimmed by 5 bases and J by 4 bases, 8 bases remained unmatched. The CDR3 runs 15 residues. CDR1 and CDR2 from the germline V gene are SGHTA and FQGNSA. The CDR3 sequence is CASSTLAGTPDTQYF. CDR3 sequence (DNA): TGTGCCAGCAGCACCTTAGCGGGAACCCCAGATACGCAGTATTTT.

The chain carries TRBV3-1 (or the pseudogene TRBV3-2) and TRBJ2-2; TRBD1 agrees at 9 bases. The V gene end was trimmed by 3 bases and the J gene end by 7 bases; junction bases not matched to a gene: 3. The CDR3 has 14 amino acids. Germline V gene lookup returns CDR1 LGHDT and CDR2 YNNKEL (reference sequence). In nucleotides, the CDR3 is TGTGCCAGCAGCCAGACAGGGGGGGTCGGGGAGCTGTTTTTT. Its translation: CASSQTGGVGELFF.

The chain combines TRBV5-8 with TRBJ2-1; 12 bases map to TRBD1. The J segment lost 4 bases and the V segment lost 4 bases, leaving 6 bases of the junction unmatched. The CDR3 totals 16 residues. Germline lookup yields CDR1 SGHTS and CDR2 YDEGEE. The CDR3: CASSTGTGGGYNEQFF. Here the CDR3 DNA reads TGTGCCAGCAGCACAGGGACAGGGGGCGGGTACAATGAGCAGTTCTTC.

CDR3 region: CASSRDSRNTGELFF. The CDR3 DNA reads TGTGCCAGCAGCCGGGACTCTCGAAACACCGGGGAGCTGTTTTTT. The chain has TRBV7-8 and TRBJ2-2; tentatively, D is TRBD2 (6 bases). CDR1 is SGHVS and CDR2 is FQNEAQ in the germline V gene. CDR3 length: 15 residues. Trimming took off 5 bases at V and 2 bases at J, with 12 bases between the two ends.